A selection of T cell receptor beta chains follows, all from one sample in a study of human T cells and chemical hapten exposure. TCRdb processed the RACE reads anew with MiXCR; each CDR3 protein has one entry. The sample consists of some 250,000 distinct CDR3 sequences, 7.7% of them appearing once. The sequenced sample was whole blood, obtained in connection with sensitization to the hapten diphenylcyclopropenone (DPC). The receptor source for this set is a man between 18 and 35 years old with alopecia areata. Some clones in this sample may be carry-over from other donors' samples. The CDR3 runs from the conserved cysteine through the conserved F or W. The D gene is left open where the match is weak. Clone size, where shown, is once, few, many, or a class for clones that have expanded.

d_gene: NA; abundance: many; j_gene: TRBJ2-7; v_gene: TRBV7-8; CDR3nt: TGTGCCAGCAGCAGGAGCTCCTACGAGCAGTACTTC; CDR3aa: CASSRSSYEQYF
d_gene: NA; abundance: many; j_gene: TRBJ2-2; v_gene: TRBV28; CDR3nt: TGTGCCAGCAGTTTATCACCCCTCGGGGCCGGGGAGCTGTTTTTT; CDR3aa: CASSLSPLGAGELFF
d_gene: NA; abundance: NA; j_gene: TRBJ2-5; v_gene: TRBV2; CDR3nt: TGTGCCAGCAATCTGGGGCAGGTTGAAGAGACCCAGCACTTC; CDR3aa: CASNLGQVEETQHF
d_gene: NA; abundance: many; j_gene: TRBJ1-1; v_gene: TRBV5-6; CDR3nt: TGTGCCAGCAGCTCCACCCGACGGAGTATGAACACTGAAGCTTTCTTT; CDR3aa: CASSSTRRSMNTEAFF
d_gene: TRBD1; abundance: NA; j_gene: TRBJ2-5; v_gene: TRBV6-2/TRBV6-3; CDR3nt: TGTGCCAGCAGTTACTCGTTCGACAGGGGAGTAACATACCTCCTCCAAGAGACCCAGTACTTC; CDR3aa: CASSYSFDRGVTYLLQETQYF
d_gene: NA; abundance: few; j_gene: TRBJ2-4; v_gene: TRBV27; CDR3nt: TGTGCCAGCAGTTCGGGGGGACAACTAGCCAAAAACATTCAGTACTTC; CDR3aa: CASSSGGQLAKNIQYF
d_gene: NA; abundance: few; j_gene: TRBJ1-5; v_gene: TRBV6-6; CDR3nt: TGTGCCAGCAGTTGTCAGGGAAGTGGCAATCAGCCCCAGCATTTT; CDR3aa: CASSCQGSGNQPQHF
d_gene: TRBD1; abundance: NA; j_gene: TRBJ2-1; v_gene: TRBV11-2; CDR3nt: TGTGCCAGCAGCTCAACAGGGGAGATTGAGCAGTTCTTC; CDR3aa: CASSSTGEIEQFF
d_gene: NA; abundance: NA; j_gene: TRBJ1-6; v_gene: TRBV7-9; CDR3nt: TGTGCCAGCAGCAAAACAGGGATCGCTAATTCACCCCTCCACTTT; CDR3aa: CASSKTGIANSPLHF
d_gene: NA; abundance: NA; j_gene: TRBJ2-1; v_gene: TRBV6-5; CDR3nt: TGTGCCAGCAGCTCTAGCAGCTTCTCCTACAATGAGCAGTTCTTC; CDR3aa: CASSSSSFSYNEQFF
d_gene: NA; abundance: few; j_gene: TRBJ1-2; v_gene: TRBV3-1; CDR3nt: TGTGCCAGCAGCCAAGATGTGGCAGACTATGGCTACACCTTC; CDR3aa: CASSQDVADYGYTF
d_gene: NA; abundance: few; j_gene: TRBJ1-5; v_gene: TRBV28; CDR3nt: TGTGCCAGCAGTTTAATAGCCAATCAGCCCCAGCATTTT; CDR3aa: CASSLIANQPQHF
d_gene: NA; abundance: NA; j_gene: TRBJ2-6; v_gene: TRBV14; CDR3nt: TGTGCCAGCAGCGCTAGCCCTCTCGGGGCCAACGTCCTGACTTTC; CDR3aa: CASSASPLGANVLTF
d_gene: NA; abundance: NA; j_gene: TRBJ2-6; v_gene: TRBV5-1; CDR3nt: TGCGCCAGCAGCGGCAAACAGGGGGCCAACGTCCTGACTTTC; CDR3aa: CASSGKQGANVLTF
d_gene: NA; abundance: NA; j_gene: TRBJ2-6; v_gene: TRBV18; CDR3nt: TGTGCCAGCTCACCACCCCGCTCACCTGGGGCCAACGTCCTGACTTTC; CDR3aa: CASSPPRSPGANVLTF
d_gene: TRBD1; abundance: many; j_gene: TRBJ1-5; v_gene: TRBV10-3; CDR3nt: TGTGCCATCAGTGAGTCGCAGGGGGCCAATCAGCCCCAGCATTTT; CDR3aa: CAISESQGANQPQHF
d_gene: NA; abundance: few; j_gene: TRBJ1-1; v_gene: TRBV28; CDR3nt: TGTGCCAGCAGTTTATGGTCAGGGGAGGCTGAAGCTTTCTTT; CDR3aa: CASSLWSGEAEAFF
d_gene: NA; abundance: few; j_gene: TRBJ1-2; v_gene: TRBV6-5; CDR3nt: TGTGCCAGCAAAGATGCGCGGGGGATACACAATGGCTACACCTTC; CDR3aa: CASKDARGIHNGYTF
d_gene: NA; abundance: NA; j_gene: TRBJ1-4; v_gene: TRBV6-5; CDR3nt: TGTGCCAGCAGAACCGGGACGGGGACTAATGAAAAACTGTTTTTT; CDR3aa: CASRTGTGTNEKLFF
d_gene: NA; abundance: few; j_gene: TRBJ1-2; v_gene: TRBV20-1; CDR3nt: TGCAGTGCCCCCTTCTATGGCTACACCTTC; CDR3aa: CSAPFYGYTF
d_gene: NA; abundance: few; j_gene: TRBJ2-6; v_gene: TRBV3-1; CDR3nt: TGTGCCAGCAGCCAAGAGGTGGGTTCCGGGGCCAACGTCCTGACTTTC; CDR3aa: CASSQEVGSGANVLTF
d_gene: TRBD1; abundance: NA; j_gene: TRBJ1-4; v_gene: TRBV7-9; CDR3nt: TGTGCCAGCAACTACTCCGGGACAGGGCATGAAAAACTGTTTTTT; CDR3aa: CASNYSGTGHEKLFF
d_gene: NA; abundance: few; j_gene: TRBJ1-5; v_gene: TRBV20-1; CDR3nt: TGCAGTGCTAGAGATCACCGGGACACAAATCAGCCCCAGCATTTT; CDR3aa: CSARDHRDTNQPQHF
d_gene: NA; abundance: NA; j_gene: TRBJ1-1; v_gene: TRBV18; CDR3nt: TGTGCCAGCTCTGCCGTGGACAGGAACACTGAAGCTTTCTTT; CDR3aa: CASSAVDRNTEAFF
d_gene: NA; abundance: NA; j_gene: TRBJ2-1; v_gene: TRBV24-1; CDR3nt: TGTGCCACCAGTGATGGGGACCGGGGTGAGCAGTTCTTC; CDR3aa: CATSDGDRGEQFF
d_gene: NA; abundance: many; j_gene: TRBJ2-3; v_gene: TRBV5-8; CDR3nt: TGTGCCAGCAGCTTGGGGAGCCGCACAGATACGCAGTATTTT; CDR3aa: CASSLGSRTDTQYF
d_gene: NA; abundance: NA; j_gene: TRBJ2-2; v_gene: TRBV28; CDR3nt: TGTGCCAGCAGTCCTCTCCCGAACCAGGGGAACACCGGGGAGCTGTTTTTT; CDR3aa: CASSPLPNQGNTGELFF
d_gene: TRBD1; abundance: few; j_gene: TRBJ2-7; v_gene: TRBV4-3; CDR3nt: TGCGCCAGCAGCCAAGAACCTCAGATGGGACAGCTGGATTACGAGCAGTACTTC; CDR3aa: CASSQEPQMGQLDYEQYF
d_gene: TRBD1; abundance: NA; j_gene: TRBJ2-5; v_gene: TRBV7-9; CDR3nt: TGTGCCAGCAGCCTATCCCGGGACAGCCAAGAGACCCAGTACTTC; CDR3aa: CASSLSRDSQETQYF
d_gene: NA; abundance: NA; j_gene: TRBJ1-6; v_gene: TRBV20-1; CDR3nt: TGCAGTGCTAGAGATCTGAACGACAGCAATTCACCCCTCCACTTT; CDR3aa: CSARDLNDSNSPLHF
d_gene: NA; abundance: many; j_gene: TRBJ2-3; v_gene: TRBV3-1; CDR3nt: TGTGCCAGCAGCCAAGCTAGGTATGATACGCAGTATTTT; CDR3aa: CASSQARYDTQYF
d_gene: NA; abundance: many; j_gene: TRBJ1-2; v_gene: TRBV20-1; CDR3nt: TGCAGTGCTAGGGAAAGACAGGATTATAACTATGGCTACACCTTC; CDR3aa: CSARERQDYNYGYTF
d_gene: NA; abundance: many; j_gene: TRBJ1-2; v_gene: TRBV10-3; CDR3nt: TGTGCCATCAGTGAGTCGCGAGGGGGAAGCGGCTACACCTTC; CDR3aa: CAISESRGGSGYTF
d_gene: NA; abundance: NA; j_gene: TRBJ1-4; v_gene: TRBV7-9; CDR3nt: TGTGCCAGCAGCCGTGGGGGGGCCGGTGAAAAACTGTTTTTC; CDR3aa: CASSRGGAGEKLFF
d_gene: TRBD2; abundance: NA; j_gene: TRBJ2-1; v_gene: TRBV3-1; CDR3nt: TGTGCCAGCAGCCAAGAGGCCATAGCGGGGGGTGTGGATGAGCAGTTCTTC; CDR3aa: CASSQEAIAGGVDEQFF
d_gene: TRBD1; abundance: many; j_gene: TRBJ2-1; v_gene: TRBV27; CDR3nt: TGTGCCAGCAGTCCGGACAGGGAGAATGAGCAGTTCTTC; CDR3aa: CASSPDRENEQFF
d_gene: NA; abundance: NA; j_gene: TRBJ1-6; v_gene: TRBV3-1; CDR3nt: TGTGCCAGCAGCCGCGATAGCTCCTATAATTCACCCCTCCACTTT; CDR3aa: CASSRDSSYNSPLHF
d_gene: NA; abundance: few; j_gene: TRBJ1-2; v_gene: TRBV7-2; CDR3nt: TGTGCCAGCAGCTTCGACAAAAACTATGGCTACACCTTC; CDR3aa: CASSFDKNYGYTF
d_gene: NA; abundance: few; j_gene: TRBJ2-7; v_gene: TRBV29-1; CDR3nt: TGCAGCGTCTCAGGGAGTTCGGCTCGTGCGTACGAGCAGTACTTC; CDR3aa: CSVSGSSARAYEQYF
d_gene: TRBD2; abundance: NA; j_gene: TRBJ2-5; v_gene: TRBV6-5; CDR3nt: TGTGCCAGCAGTTACTCGGTCGGGGCTAGCGGAGGGACCCAGTACTTC; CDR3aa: CASSYSVGASGGTQYF